These 20 T cell receptor beta chains were sequenced from one sample in a study of cytomegalovirus exposure and HLA in healthy donors. In the PCR, 60 Vbeta and 13 Jbeta primers were used. TCRdb keeps only in-frame clones here, not all; method: immunoSEQ multiplex PCR. Of about 160,000 clones listed, around four fifths are singletons. Sample: PBMCs. These TCRs come from a woman in her 30s in good health and CMV-seronegative.

The chain employs TRBV9 and TRBJ1-2; 8 positions match TRBD1. Trimming at V came to 4 bases and at J to 6 bases, leaving 11 bases not matched to a gene. The V gene's germline CDR1 is SGDLS and CDR2 YYNGEE. The CDR3 length is 15 residues. Written as DNA, the CDR3 is TGTGCCAGCAGCTCGAGAAGGACAGGGTGGGATGGCTACACCTTC. This translates into CASSSRRTGWDGYTF.

This chain joins TRBV28 and TRBJ2-1; 7 bases are a match to TRBD1. V gave up 4 bases and J gave up 4 bases; unmatched junction bases: 4. Germline CDR1 is MDHEN and CDR2 is SYDVKM. The CDR3 contains 14 residues. The CDR3 is CASSWKDRYNEQFF. The CDR3 DNA follows: TGTGCCAGCAGTTGGAAGGACAGGTACAATGAGCAGTTCTTC.

The chain uses TRBV5-1 and TRBJ2-1, with TRBD2 as a possible D gene (5 bases). The CDR3 has 14 residues. Per germline, CDR1 SGHRS and CDR2 YFSETQ. V lost 4 bases, J lost 3 bases, and 11 bases lay in between. This CDR3 is CASSLSGVYNEQFF. The CDR3 nucleotides read TGCGCCAGCAGCCTATCCGGGGTCTACAATGAGCAGTTCTTC.

This clone has more than one count but fewer than ten. The J gene is TRBJ1-1, the V gene TRBV15; a weak D match, TRBD1 (5 bases). The CDR3 has 13 amino acids. V dropped 0 bases and J dropped 4 bases, with 6 bases sitting between them. From germline, CDR1 is LNHNV and CDR2 YYDKDF (reference sequence). For the CDR3, the DNA is TGTGCCACCAGCAGAGATCAGGGCACTGAAGCTTTCTTT. Translated: CATSRDQGTEAFF.

The rearrangement joins TRBV29-1 to TRBJ2-7; D is unresolved. Between the trimmed V and J ends, which lost 3 bases and 0 bases, there was a span of 12 bases. Germline V CDR1 and CDR2: SQVTM, ANQGSEA. The CDR3 totals 14 residues. Here the CDR3 DNA reads TGCAGCGTTGAGTTAGATCCGAGCTCCTACGAGCAGTACTTC. Encoded protein: CSVELDPSSYEQYF.

This chain uses TRBV4-1 with TRBJ1-1, with 7 bases aligning to TRBD1. The CDR3 consists of 15 residues. V was pared by 4 bases and J by 7 bases, with 12 bases of the junction left unmatched. The germline CDR1 and CDR2 sequences are MGHRA and YSYEKL. The CDR3 DNA is TGCGCCAGCAGCCTTGGGACAGACATAACGGTTGAAGCTTTCTTT. Translated, it gives CASSLGTDITVEAFF.

The chain uses TRBV25-1 and TRBJ1-3; 7 bases line up with TRBD1. Germline loops: CDR1 MGHDK, CDR2 SYGVNS. This CDR3 comprises 14 residues. With 6 bases clipped from V and 0 bases from J, the junction kept 2 bases outside the gene matches. The CDR3 sequence: CASSRTGSGNTIYF. DNA for the CDR3: TGTGCCAGCAGCCGGACAGGCTCTGGAAACACCATATATTTT. Together with reference TRBV25-1 and TRBJ1-3, the CDR3 gives the full variable domain: EADIYQTPRYLVIGTGKKITLECSQTMGHDKMYWYQQDPGMELHLIHYSYGVNSTEKGDLSSESTVSRIRTEHFPLTLESARPSHTSQYLCASSRTGSGNTIYFGEGSWLTVV.

V gene TRBV11-2 combines with J gene TRBJ1-1; 9 nucleotides line up with TRBD1. The V gene's germline CDR1 is SGHAT and CDR2 FQNNGV. CDR3 length equals 16 residues. The V and J ends lost 4 bases and 6 bases, in that order; junction bases with no gene match: 12. This CDR3 is CASSSRHPGQGAEAFF. As DNA, the CDR3 is TGTGCCAGCAGCTCGCGACACCCGGGACAGGGCGCTGAAGCTTTCTTT. The full variable domain, completed using reference TRBV11-2 and TRBJ1-1, is EAGVAQSPRYKIIEKRQSVAFWCNPISGHATLYWYQQILGQGPKLLIQFQNNGVVDDSQLPKDRFSAERLKGVDSTLKIQPAKLEDSAVYLCASSSRHPGQGAEAFFGQGTRLTVV.

This clone was recorded once. This chain links TRBV6-1 with TRBJ1-2; a weak D match, TRBD1 (5 bases). The CDR3 is 14 amino acids. CDR1 and CDR2 (germline): MNHNS, SASEGT. V was clipped by 10 bases and J by 4 bases, with 19 bases between them. CDR3: CATRTRQGSYGYTF. CDR3 nucleotides: TGTGCCACTCGTACAAGGCAGGGAAGCTATGGCTACACCTTC.

The V call is TRBV28, the J call TRBJ2-7; TRBD1 might be the D (7 bases). Germline V CDR1 and CDR2: MDHEN, SYDVKM. The CDR3 spans 15 residues. Trimming took off 8 bases at V and 4 bases at J, with 21 bases between the two ends. The CDR3 DNA reads TGTGCCAGCGGGGGACAGTACGGAGGGAAATACGAGCAGTACTTC. Amino acid sequence: CASGGQYGGKYEQYF.

V usage is TRBV28 and J usage is TRBJ1-2; D unclear. V lost 7 bases and J lost 2, with 14 bases in between. The CDR3 loop spans 14 amino acids. Germline V gene sequence: CDR1 MDHEN, CDR2 SYDVKM. The chain's CDR3 is CASTLLGENYGYTF. DNA of the CDR3: TGTGCCAGCACTCTCCTCGGGGAGAACTATGGCTACACCTTC.

A few counts support this clone. The chain links TRBV2 to TRBJ2-7, with TRBD1 as a possible D gene (6 bases). Trimming took off 6 bases at V and 4 bases at J, with 13 bases between the two ends. Germline assignment: CDR1 SNHLY and CDR2 FYNNEI. This CDR3 has 13 amino acids. In DNA form, the CDR3 reads TGTGCCAGCAGCCCGGGACATATATACGAGCAGTACTTC. Amino acid sequence: CASSPGHIYEQYF.

This clone was seen a few times. Other DNA sequences in this sample translate to the same CDR3. The rearrangement uses TRBV6-1 and TRBJ1-1; 10 nucleotides match TRBD1. Germline CDR1 and CDR2: MNHNS and SASEGT. This CDR3 is 14 amino acids long. The V segment lost 4 bases and the J segment 5 bases; nucleotides outside the gene matches: 4. The CDR3 is CASSAGQGWTEAFF. CDR3 coding DNA: TGTGCCAGCAGTGCGGGACAGGGGTGGACTGAAGCTTTCTTT.

The rearrangement links TRBV5-4 to TRBJ1-2, with 10 bases identical to TRBD1. The CDR3 has 15 residues. Germline-derived CDR1 and CDR2 are SGHNT and YYREEE (reference sequence). V gave up 4 bases and J gave up 8 bases; unmatched junction bases: 11. The CDR3 DNA follows: TGTGCCAGCAGCGGGGGACAGGGGCTCCGCGGGGGCTACACCTTC. As protein: CASSGGQGLRGGYTF.

The chain has TRBV2 and TRBJ1-5; TRBD1 aligns across 9 bases. CDR1 and CDR2 from the germline V gene are SNHLY and FYNNEI. The CDR3 extends over 14 amino acids. The CDR3 loop reads CASGTGKGNQPQHF. The CDR3 nucleotides read TGTGCTAGCGGGACAGGGAAGGGCAATCAGCCCCAGCATTTT.

The CDR3: CASRRIGGVQETQYF. The DNA of the CDR3 is TGTGCCAGCAGGAGGATTGGCGGGGTTCAAGAGACCCAGTACTTC. The V call is TRBV27, the J call TRBJ2-5, with D possibly TRBD2 on 6 matching bases. The CDR3 covers 15 residues. CDR1 is MNHEY and CDR2 is SMNVEV in the germline V gene (reference sequence). The V end lost 6 bases, the J end lost 2 bases, and 16 bases lay between the germline ends.

The rearrangement uses TRBV10-1 and TRBJ2-7; 7 bases align to TRBD1. Looked up from germline, CDR1 is WNHNN and CDR2 is SYGVQD (reference sequence). This CDR3 is 14 amino acids long. Losses at the gene ends were 8 bases for V and 3 bases for J; bases not matched to a gene: 10. The CDR3 is CASLSRGPLYEQYF. CDR3 DNA: TGCGCCAGCTTGAGTAGGGGGCCTCTCTACGAGCAGTACTTC.

The chain is built from TRBV5-1 and TRBJ1-2, with TRBD1 matching 9 bases. The CDR3 length is 13 residues. The V gene end was trimmed by 5 bases and the J gene end by 6 bases; junction bases not matched to a gene: 5. Looked up from germline, CDR1 is SGHRS and CDR2 is YFSETQ. Written as DNA, the CDR3 is TGCGCCAGCAGTTCCCGGGACAGGGATGGCTACACCTTC. This sequence encodes CASSSRDRDGYTF.

The chain combines TRBV19 with TRBJ1-1; D gene unclear. This CDR3 spans 12 amino acids. V was shortened by 7 bases and J by 4 bases, with 10 bases between the two germline ends. Germline V gene sequence: CDR1 LNHDA, CDR2 SQIVND (reference sequence). CDR3 DNA: TGTGCCAGTACCTCCCCGAGCACTGAAGCTTTCTTT. Its translation is CASTSPSTEAFF.

This chain connects TRBV21-1 to TRBJ2-3; the table's D call TRBD1 went unverified against the DNA. TRBV21-1 is shown as a pseudogene. The CDR3 has 19 residues. The CDR3 DNA reads as TGTGCCAGCAGCGAGGACAGGGCTCTTCCTTCTGGGGGCACAGATACGCGGTATTTT. Amino acids: CASSEDRALPSGGTDTRYF.